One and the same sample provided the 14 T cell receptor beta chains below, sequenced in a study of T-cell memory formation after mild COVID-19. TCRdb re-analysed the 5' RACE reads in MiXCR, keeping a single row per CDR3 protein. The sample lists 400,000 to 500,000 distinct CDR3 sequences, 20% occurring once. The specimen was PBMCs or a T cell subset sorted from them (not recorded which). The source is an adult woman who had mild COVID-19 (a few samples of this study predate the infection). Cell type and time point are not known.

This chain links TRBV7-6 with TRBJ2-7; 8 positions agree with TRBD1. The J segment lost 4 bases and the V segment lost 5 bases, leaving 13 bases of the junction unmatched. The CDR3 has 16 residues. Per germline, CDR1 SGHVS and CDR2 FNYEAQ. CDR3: CASSPRGAGGIYEQYF. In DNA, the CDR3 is TGTGCCAGCAGCCCGAGAGGCGCAGGGGGCATTTACGAGCAGTACTTC.

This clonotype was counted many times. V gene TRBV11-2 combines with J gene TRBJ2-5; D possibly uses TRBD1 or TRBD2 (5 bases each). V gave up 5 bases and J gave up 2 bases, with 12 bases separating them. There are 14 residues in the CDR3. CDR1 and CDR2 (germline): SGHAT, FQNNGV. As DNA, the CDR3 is TGTGCCAGCAGCCCCCGGGGCGGGCAAGAGACCCAGTACTTC. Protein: CASSPRGGQETQYF. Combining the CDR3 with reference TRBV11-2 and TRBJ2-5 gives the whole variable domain EAGVAQSPRYKIIEKRQSVAFWCNPISGHATLYWYQQILGQGPKLLIQFQNNGVVDDSQLPKDRFSAERLKGVDSTLKIQPAKLEDSAVYLCASSPRGGQETQYFGPGTRLLVL.

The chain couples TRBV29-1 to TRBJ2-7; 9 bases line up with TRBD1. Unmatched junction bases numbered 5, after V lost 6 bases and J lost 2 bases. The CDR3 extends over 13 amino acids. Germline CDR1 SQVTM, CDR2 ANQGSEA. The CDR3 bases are TGCAGCGTGAGGACAGGGGCGCCCTACGAGCAGTACTTC. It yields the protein CSVRTGAPYEQYF.

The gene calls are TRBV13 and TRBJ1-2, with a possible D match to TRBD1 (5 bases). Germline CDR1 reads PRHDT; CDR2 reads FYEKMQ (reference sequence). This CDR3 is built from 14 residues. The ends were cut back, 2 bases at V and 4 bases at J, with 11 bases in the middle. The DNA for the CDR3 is TGTGCCAGCAGCTTACAGGGACCCTTCTATGGCTACACCTTC. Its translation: CASSLQGPFYGYTF. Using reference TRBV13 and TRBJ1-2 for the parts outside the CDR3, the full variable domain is AAGVIQSPRHLIKEKRETATLKCYPIPRHDTVYWYQQGPGQDPQFLISFYEKMQSDKGSIPDRFSAQQFSDYHSELNMSSLELGDSALYFCASSLQGPFYGYTFGSGTRLTVV.

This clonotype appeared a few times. The CDR3 DNA sequence: TGCGCCAGCAGCGTGGGACTAGCGGGAGGTGCGCGGCATGAGCAGTTCTTC. Translated: CASSVGLAGGARHEQFF. This chain links TRBV5-1 with TRBJ2-1, with 15 positions matching TRBD2. V trimming: 4 bases; J trimming: 8 bases; junction bases outside the gene matches: 10. The germline CDR1 and CDR2 sequences are SGHRS and YFSETQ. This CDR3 is 17 amino acids long. Filled out from reference TRBV5-1 and TRBJ2-1, the complete variable domain reads KAGVTQTPRYLIKTRGQQVTLSCSPISGHRSVSWYQQTPGQGLQFLFEYFSETQRNKGNFPGRFSGRQFSNSRSEMNVSTLELGDSALYLCASSVGLAGGARHEQFFGPGTRLTVL.

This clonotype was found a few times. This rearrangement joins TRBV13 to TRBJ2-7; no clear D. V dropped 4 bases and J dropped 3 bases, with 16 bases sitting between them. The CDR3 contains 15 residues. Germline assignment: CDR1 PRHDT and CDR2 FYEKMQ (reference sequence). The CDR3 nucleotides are TGTGCCAGCAGCTCCTTCTTAGTGGGGAACTACGAGCAGTACTTC. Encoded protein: CASSSFLVGNYEQYF.

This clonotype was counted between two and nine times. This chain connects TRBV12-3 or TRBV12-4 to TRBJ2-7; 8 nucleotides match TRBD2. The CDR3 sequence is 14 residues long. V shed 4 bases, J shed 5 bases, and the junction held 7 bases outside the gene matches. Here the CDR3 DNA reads TGTGCCAGCAGTTGGACAGCGGGGGATGACGAGCAGTACTTC. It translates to CASSWTAGDDEQYF.

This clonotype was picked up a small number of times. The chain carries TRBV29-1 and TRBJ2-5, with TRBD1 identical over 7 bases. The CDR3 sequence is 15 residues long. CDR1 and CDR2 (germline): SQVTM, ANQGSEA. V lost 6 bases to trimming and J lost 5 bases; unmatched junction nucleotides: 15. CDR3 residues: CSVAGRGGPGETQYF. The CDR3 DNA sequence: TGCAGCGTGGCGGGTAGAGGGGGCCCGGGGGAGACCCAGTACTTC.

CDR3 nucleotides: TGCGCCAGCAGCTGGGACAACAAAGGACGTGAAAAACTGTTTTTT. Its protein is CASSWDNKGREKLFF. V usage is TRBV5-1 and J usage is TRBJ1-4; perhaps TRBD1 as D (6 bases). V lost 3 bases, J lost 7 bases, and 16 bases lay in between. CDR1 SGHRS and CDR2 YFSETQ come from the germline V gene. CDR3 length equals 15 residues.

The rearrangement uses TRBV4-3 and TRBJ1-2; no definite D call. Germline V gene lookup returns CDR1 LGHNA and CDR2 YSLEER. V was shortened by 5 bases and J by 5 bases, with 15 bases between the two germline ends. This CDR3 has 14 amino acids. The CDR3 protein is CASSDGLGPYGYTF. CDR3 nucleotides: TGCGCCAGCAGCGACGGACTCGGGCCATATGGCTACACCTTC.

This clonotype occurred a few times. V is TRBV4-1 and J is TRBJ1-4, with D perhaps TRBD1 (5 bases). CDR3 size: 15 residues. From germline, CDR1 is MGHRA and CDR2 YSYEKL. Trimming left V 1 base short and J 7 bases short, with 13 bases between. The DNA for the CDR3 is TGCGCCAGCAGCCAAGTACTGGGGGTGGGTGAAAAACTGTTTTTT. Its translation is CASSQVLGVGEKLFF.

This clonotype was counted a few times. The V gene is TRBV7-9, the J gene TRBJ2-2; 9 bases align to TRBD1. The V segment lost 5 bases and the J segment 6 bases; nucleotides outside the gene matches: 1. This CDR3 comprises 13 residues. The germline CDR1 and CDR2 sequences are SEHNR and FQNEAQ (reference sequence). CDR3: CASSRQGAGELFF. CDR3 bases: TGTGCCAGCAGCCGACAGGGGGCCGGGGAGCTGTTTTTT.

CDR3 sequence: CSASAVTSGVTDTQYF. Written as DNA, the CDR3 is TGCAGTGCTAGTGCGGTAACTAGCGGGGTCACAGATACGCAGTATTTT. J is TRBJ2-3 and V is TRBV20-1, with 10 bases identical to TRBD2. V lost 3 bases to trimming and J lost 2 bases; unmatched junction nucleotides: 8. The CDR3 totals 16 residues. Looked up from germline, CDR1 is DFQATT and CDR2 is SNEGSKA (reference sequence).

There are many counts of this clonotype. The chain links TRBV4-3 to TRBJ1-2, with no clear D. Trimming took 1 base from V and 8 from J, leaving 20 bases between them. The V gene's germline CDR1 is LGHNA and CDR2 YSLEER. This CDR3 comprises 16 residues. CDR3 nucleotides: TGCGCCAGCAGCCAAGCCGCCGGATTGACCTATATGGGCTACACCTTC. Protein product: CASSQAAGLTYMGYTF.